What follows are 20 T cell receptor beta chains derived from one specimen sequenced in a study of blood T cell repertoires in COVID-19. Measured with immunoSEQ multiplex PCR; TCRdb has only the in-frame clones, and not every one. The table records roughly 350,000 clones, around 87% of them present only once. What was sequenced was peripheral blood. The receptors were sampled from a woman aged 30 to 39 with COVID-19, enrolled during active disease.

The chain carries TRBV6-5 and TRBJ1-3; 8 positions agree with TRBD1. CDR1 is MNHEY, CDR2 SVGAGI, per germline. V lost 6 bases and J lost 6; bases outside the gene matches: 4. The CDR3 contains 13 residues. The DNA for the CDR3 is TGTGCCAGCAGCAGGACAGGGATAAACACCATATATTTT. Protein sequence: CASSRTGINTIYF.

The chain couples TRBV6-6 to TRBJ2-7; TRBD2 aligns across 7 bases. CDR3 size: 15 residues. Unmatched junction bases numbered 10, after V lost 2 bases and J lost 6 bases. CDR1 and CDR2 (germline): MNHNY, SVGAGI (reference sequence). This CDR3 reads CASSYPLALGSEQYF. Here the CDR3 DNA reads TGTGCCAGCAGTTACCCACTAGCGTTGGGGTCCGAGCAGTACTTC.

V and J are TRBV24-1 and TRBJ2-1, with D perhaps TRBD2 (6 bases). Trimming took off 5 bases at V and 5 bases at J, with 12 bases between the two ends. The germline gives CDR1 KGHDR, CDR2 SFDVKD. This CDR3 comprises 14 residues. CDR3 region: CATSVAGTDNEQFF. DNA for the CDR3: TGTGCCACCAGTGTAGCCGGGACTGACAATGAGCAGTTCTTC.

The chain is built from TRBV6-6 and TRBJ1-1, with unresolved D. CDR1 and CDR2 (germline): MNHNY, SVGAGI (reference sequence). The CDR3 totals 11 residues. V was cut by 2 bases and J by 12 bases, with 10 bases left in between. CDR3 region: CASSYGSDTFF. The CDR3 DNA reads TGTGCCAGCAGTTACGGATCAGACACTTTCTTT.

The table lists this clone with a count of one. The J gene is TRBJ1-5, the V gene TRBV5-6; 11 nucleotides agree with TRBD1. CDR3 length equals 15 residues. Trimming took 4 bases from V and 6 from J; bases not matched to a gene: 6. Germline V CDR1 and CDR2: SGHDT, YYEEEE. CDR3 nucleotide sequence: TGTGCCAGCAGCCGCTGGACAGGGGGCGGTCAGCCCCAGCATTTT. Protein sequence: CASSRWTGGGQPQHF.

The V gene is TRBV7-9, the J gene TRBJ2-7, with a possible D match to TRBD1 (5 bases). This CDR3 spans 13 amino acids. The germline gives CDR1 SEHNR, CDR2 FQNEAQ (reference sequence). The V end was cut by 5 bases, the J end by 3 bases, with 11 bases between. CDR3 in DNA: TGTGCCAGCAGCCCCACGCAGGGCTACGAGCAGTACTTC. This sequence encodes CASSPTQGYEQYF.

CDR3 sequence: CASSRDPQETQYF. The CDR3 DNA is TGTGCCAGCTCCAGGGATCCGCAAGAGACCCAGTACTTC. The V call is TRBV18, the J call TRBJ2-5; weak D call: TRBD1 (5 bases). CDR3 length: 13 amino acids. In germline, CDR1 is KGHSH, CDR2 LQKENI. Deletions cut 6 bases from V and 2 bases from J, with 10 bases between.

CDR3 nucleotides: TGTGCCAGCAGTGGCAGAACCGGCCGGGGATCACCCCTCCACTTT. The encoded protein is CASSGRTGRGSPLHF. The chain links TRBV6-4 to TRBJ1-6, with D unresolved. Looked up from germline, CDR1 is MRHNA and CDR2 is SNTAGT. The CDR3 has 15 amino acids. The V end lost 4 bases, the J end lost 10 bases, and 17 bases lay between the germline ends.

J is TRBJ1-2 and V is TRBV28, with unresolved D. With 4 bases removed from V and 5 bases from J, the gap between germline ends came to 17 bases. Germline CDR1 and CDR2: MDHEN and SYDVKM. The CDR3 covers 15 residues. This chain's CDR3 is CASSSGVGYIYGYTF. The CDR3 bases are TGTGCCAGCAGTTCCGGGGTTGGGTATATATATGGCTACACCTTC.

This clone was picked up one time. The rearrangement uses TRBV28 and TRBJ2-7; D remains unclear. The germline V gene has CDR1 MDHEN and CDR2 SYDVKM. This CDR3 is 15 amino acids long. Trimming cost V 8 bases and J 0 bases, with 17 bases left between them. The CDR3 coding sequence is TGTGCCAGCCGTTCCTTGGTTAGCCTCTCCTACGAGCAGTACTTC. Translated: CASRSLVSLSYEQYF.

The chain carries TRBV18 and TRBJ2-7; TRBD1 is a possible D gene (6 bases). CDR1 KGHSH and CDR2 LQKENI come from the germline V gene. V gave up 5 bases and J gave up 5 bases, with 10 bases separating them. The CDR3 sequence is 12 residues long. CDR3 coding DNA: TGTGCCAGCTCATCACGGACAGACGAGCAGTACTTC. Its protein product is CASSSRTDEQYF.

The chain combines TRBV2 with TRBJ1-2; no clear D. From germline, CDR1 is SNHLY and CDR2 FYNNEI. V was trimmed by 4 bases and J by 3 bases, leaving 15 bases between them. CDR3 length: 15 residues. The CDR3 DNA is TGTGCCAGCAGTGTACGGAGATTGCGGGACTATGGCTACACCTTC. Translated: CASSVRRLRDYGYTF.

The chain joins TRBV19 to TRBJ2-1, with D uncertain. Germline values: CDR1 LNHDA, CDR2 SQIVND (reference sequence). The germline V and J ends were trimmed by 6 bases and 0 bases, with 12 bases remaining between them. CDR3 length equals 15 residues. CDR3 DNA sequence: TGTGCCAGTAGGAGAGCGCCCGACTCCTACAATGAGCAGTTCTTC. This gives the protein CASRRAPDSYNEQFF.

This chain links TRBV20-1 with TRBJ2-5; 7 nucleotides line up with TRBD2. V lost 3 bases, J lost 1 base, and 8 bases stayed unmatched. Germline lookup yields CDR1 DFQATT and CDR2 SNEGSKA (reference sequence). The CDR3 loop spans 15 amino acids. For the CDR3, the DNA is TGCAGTGCTAGTTACCCCCTAGCGGCCCAAGAGACCCAGTACTTC. Its protein product is CSASYPLAAQETQYF.

J is TRBJ2-1 and V is TRBV11-2; no clear D gene. This CDR3 has 15 amino acids. Germline V lookup: CDR1 SGHAT, CDR2 FQNNGV. V was pared by 1 base and J by 2 bases, with 9 bases between. CDR3 DNA sequence: TGTGCCAGCAGCTTAGGCGGCCCGACCTACAATGAGCAGTTCTTC. It yields the protein CASSLGGPTYNEQFF.

V usage is TRBV7-2 and J usage is TRBJ2-7; tentative D call: TRBD1 (5 bases). Trimming pared 5 bases from V and 0 bases from J, leaving 14 bases between. The CDR3 totals 15 residues. CDR1 SGHTA and CDR2 FQGNSA come from the germline V gene. The CDR3 is CASSVQDTSSYEQYF. The CDR3 region has the DNA TGTGCCAGCAGCGTCCAGGACACTTCCTCCTACGAGCAGTACTTC.

CDR3 amino acids: CSVEDRGETQYF. The CDR3 DNA sequence: TGCAGCGTTGAAGATCGAGGGGAGACCCAGTACTTC. The chain combines TRBV29-1 with TRBJ2-5; D is possibly TRBD2 (5 bases). CDR1 is SQVTM and CDR2 is ANQGSEA in the germline V gene. With 0 bases removed from V and 5 bases from J, the gap between germline ends came to 7 bases. The CDR3 consists of 12 residues.

The rearrangement joins TRBV6-5 to TRBJ2-1; possible D gene TRBD1, 5 bases. The CDR3 spans 14 residues. The germline V gene encodes CDR1 MNHEY and CDR2 SVGAGI. V lost 1 base, J lost 2 bases, and 6 bases lay in between. In DNA, the CDR3 is TGTGCCAGCAGTTACTTAGGGGCCTACAATGAGCAGTTCTTC. Its protein product is CASSYLGAYNEQFF.

Regarding this clone: Within the sample, other DNA sequences also encode this same CDR3. CDR3 protein: CAWSSRTEAFF. The CDR3 nucleotides read TGTGCCTGGAGTTCCCGCACTGAAGCTTTCTTT. This rearrangement joins TRBV30 to TRBJ1-1, with D hard to call. With 2 bases removed from V and 4 bases from J, the gap between germline ends came to 5 bases. CDR3 length equals 11 residues. Germline CDR1 GTSNPN, CDR2 SVGIG (reference sequence). Based on the CDR3 plus reference TRBV30 and TRBJ1-1, the full variable domain is SQTIHQWPATLVQPVGSPLSLECTVEGTSNPNLYWYRQAAGRGLQLLFYSVGIGQISSEVPQNLSASRPQDRQFILSSKKLLLSDSGFYLCAWSSRTEAFFGQGTRLTVV.

The gene calls are TRBV2 and TRBJ1-2; D is unresolved. V gave up 1 base and J gave up 10 bases, with 10 bases separating them. Germline V gene lookup returns CDR1 SNHLY and CDR2 FYNNEI. The CDR3 length is 12 residues. The CDR3 DNA reads TGTGCCAGCAGTGAAGGCGCTTCCTCCTACACCTTC. Protein sequence: CASSEGASSYTF.